The sequence of this T cell receptor (beta chain) was determined in a study of cytomegalovirus exposure and HLA in healthy donors. Germline-derived CDR1 and CDR2 are WSHSY and SAAADI. V shed 2 bases and J 0 bases; nucleotides not matched to a gene: 4. The CDR3 contains 16 residues. The PCR contained 60 Vbeta and 13 Jbeta primers. TCRdb keeps only in-frame clones here, not all; method: immunoSEQ multiplex PCR. This sample has about 140,000 clones, with about 70% found just once. The chain carries TRBV10-2 and TRBJ1-3; 7 bases align to TRBD1. The sample consisted of PBMCs. The TCR was taken from a man in his forties in good health and CMV-seronegative. As DNA, the CDR3 is TGCGCCAGCAGTGAGCCGAGGACAGGCTCTGGAAACACCATATATTTT. Translating gives CASSEPRTGSGNTIYF.